These T cell receptor beta chains were read from a single sample in a study of technical replicates of blood from a handful of donors. Repertoires were generated with immunoSEQ multiplex PCR, while TCRdb's copy carries only in-frame clones and drops some. Of about 73,000 clones listed, 93% were seen once; the top ten hold 0.2% to 0.3%. The sample consisted of T cells isolated from PBMCs. The source is a human donor in good health. CDR3s include the opening cysteine and the closing phenylalanine or tryptophan. The order of the fields is clone size, J gene, D gene, V gene, CDR3 DNA, CDR3 protein. D genes are given only for firm matches. The size field is filled for only some rows; it gives once, few, many or a size class.

NA TRBJ1-2 NA TRBV5-5 TGTGCCAGCAGAGCCTCCGGACAGCCCCGGGCTAACTATGGCTACACCTTC CASRASGQPRANYGYTF
NA TRBJ2-7 NA TRBV6-6 TGTGCCAGCGGTAGCTACGAGCAGTACTTC CASGSYEQYF
once TRBJ2-1 NA TRBV9 TGTGCCAGCAGCGAACGACAGCACCCGACCCTATACAATGAGCAGTTCTTC CASSERQHPTLYNEQFF
NA TRBJ2-3 NA TRBV6-1 TGTGCCAGCAGTGAAGAGTCCCTAGACACAGATACGCAGTATTTT CASSEESLDTDTQYF
NA TRBJ2-3 TRBD1 TRBV7-6 TGTGCCAGCAGCTTAGAAGGGACAGGGCCCCCTGGGTCAGATACGCAGTATTTT CASSLEGTGPPGSDTQYF
NA TRBJ1-1 NA TRBV5-1 TGCGCCAGCAGCTTGGACCCTTTGCCAGGGGAAGCTTTCTTT CASSLDPLPGEAFF
NA TRBJ2-2 NA TRBV7-6 TGTGCCAGCAGCATACTACCGCTGGAGCTGTTTTTT CASSILPLELFF
NA TRBJ1-1 NA TRBV6-5 TGTGCCAGCAGTTTGGCGGGAACTGAAGCTTTCTTT CASSLAGTEAFF
NA TRBJ2-7 TRBD2 TRBV5-4 TGTGCCAGCAGCCTTTGGACTAGCGGGAACTACGAGCAGTACTTC CASSLWTSGNYEQYF
NA TRBJ1-5 NA TRBV6-5 TGTGCCAGCAGGGGGGACTACAAGCAGCCCCAGCATTTT CASRGDYKQPQHF
NA TRBJ1-2 TRBD1 TRBV29-1 TGCAGCGCGAACAGACAGGGGAGAGGGTTTGGTGGCTACACCTTC CSANRQGRGFGGYTF